This record covers a single TCR beta chain. Its target is not known. These data are taken from a study of cytomegalovirus exposure and HLA in healthy donors. For the study at large: About 180 million T cells yielded 120 million or so unique TCR beta sequences, as an earlier analysis found. General observations from the study: As was reported, the classifier diagnosed cytomegalovirus status with high specificity and sensitivity. Evidence from a later analysis indicated that most CMV-associated TCR beta chains looked HLA-restricted. For most TCR sequences rarity was the rule, although some public TCRs occurred in many donors.

Germline V gene data show CDR1 as LNHDA and CDR2 as SQIVND (reference sequence). CDR3 length: 15 amino acids. Trimming left V 8 bases short and J 0 bases short, with 16 bases between. The study ran its PCR with 60 Vbeta and 13 Jbeta primers. Assay: immunoSEQ multiplex PCR; the TCRdb copy retains only in-frame clones and omits some. The sample totals around 78,000 clones. The specimen sequenced was PBMCs. V and J are TRBV19 and TRBJ1-2; D is perhaps TRBD1 (5 bases). This receptor was obtained from a man between 18 and 29 years old in good health and CMV-seropositive. CDR3 in DNA: TGTGCCAGTGCTCAACCCGGGGACTCTAACTATGGCTACACCTTC. Encoded protein: CASAQPGDSNYGYTF.